Below are 28 T cell receptor beta chains sequenced from a single sample in a study of regulatory T cells in long-lasting Graves disease. The sample's time point: newly diagnosed GD, antithyroid drugs for less than 3 months. Making the TCR library involved RNA that had been extracted from PBMCs. iRepertoire HTBI primers and Arm-PCR of CDR3 regions built TCR beta libraries. TCRdb redid the calling of the multiplex PCR reads with MiXCR, one entry per CDR3 protein. The sample shows approximately 560,000 distinct CDR3 sequences, about 16% of them seen only once. The data also belong to a second study, concerning T cells in Graves' hyperthyroidism and ophthalmopathy.

Here the sequenced sample was peripheral blood mononuclear cells (PBMCs), taken at new diagnosis, from a patient treated with antithyroid drugs. These receptors were collected from a man between 18 and 29 years old with Graves disease.

This clonotype was observed a few times. The V call is TRBV5-1, the J call TRBJ1-6; D may be TRBD1 (5 bases). Trimming left V 3 bases short and J 4 bases short, with 20 bases between. Germline CDR1 is SGHRS and CDR2 is YFSETQ. CDR3 length: 18 residues. CDR3 sequence reads: CASSSTANGPGYNSPLHF. CDR3 bases: TGCGCCAGCAGCTCGACAGCTAATGGGCCTGGATATAATTCACCCCTCCACTTT.

The table lists this clonotype with many counts. The chain has TRBV19 and TRBJ1-6, with TRBD1 as a possible D gene (6 bases). The CDR3 contains 15 residues. Trimming cost V 5 bases and J 9 bases, with 17 bases left between them. In germline, CDR1 is LNHDA, CDR2 SQIVND (reference sequence). The CDR3 region is CASSPQGDNVSPLHF. The CDR3 coding sequence is TGTGCCAGTAGTCCACAGGGTGATAACGTTTCACCCCTCCACTTT.

The table lists this clonotype with many counts. The chain recombines TRBV11-2 with TRBJ2-3; weak D call: TRBD1 (5 bases). V lost 5 bases and J lost 2, with 14 bases in between. The CDR3 is 15 amino acids. In germline, CDR1 is SGHAT, CDR2 FQNNGV. The CDR3 here is CASSTQTGYTDTQYF. In DNA, the CDR3 is TGTGCCAGCAGCACACAAACAGGATACACAGATACGCAGTATTTT.

There are a few counts of this clonotype. V and J are TRBV28 and TRBJ2-7; D possibly matches TRBD1 or TRBD2 (5 bases each). V was trimmed by 1 base and J by 1 base, leaving 14 bases between them. Germline lookup yields CDR1 MDHEN and CDR2 SYDVKM. The CDR3 loop spans 16 amino acids. The CDR3 coding sequence is TGTGCCAGCAGTTTATCCTGGGACCTTGGATCCTACGAGCAGTACTTC. Translating it yields CASSLSWDLGSYEQYF.

In this sample, this clonotype turned up many times. This chain joins TRBV30 and TRBJ1-2; D gene unclear. The CDR3 consists of 12 residues. Germline V gene sequence: CDR1 GTSNPN, CDR2 SVGIG (reference sequence). The V end was cut by 2 bases, the J end by 3 bases, with 7 bases between. CDR3 protein: CAWSPLDYGYTF. The CDR3 bases are TGTGCCTGGAGTCCACTTGACTATGGCTACACCTTC.

This clonotype was seen at least ten times. The genes are TRBV7-2 and TRBJ2-7; weak D call: TRBD2 (5 bases). CDR1 SGHTA and CDR2 FQGNSA come from the germline V gene. V dropped 5 bases and J dropped 6 bases, with 14 bases sitting between them. The CDR3 runs 13 residues. The CDR3 region has the DNA TGTGCCAGCAGCCACGGCGGGCCTGGCGAGCAGTACTTC. Residues: CASSHGGPGEQYF.

This chain links TRBV30 with TRBJ1-1; 7 nucleotides align to TRBD1. This CDR3 spans 18 amino acids. CDR1 is GTSNPN, CDR2 SVGIG, per germline (reference sequence). The J segment lost 0 bases and the V segment lost 8 bases, leaving 21 bases of the junction unmatched. CDR3 sequence: CAATSMGQKYFLNTEAFF. CDR3 in DNA: TGTGCCGCGACCAGCATGGGACAGAAATATTTCTTGAACACTGAAGCTTTCTTT.

This clonotype was found a few times. The CDR3 loop reads CASSSTDRPSTDTQYF. The CDR3 DNA sequence: TGTGCCAGCAGTTCAACCGACAGGCCTAGCACAGATACGCAGTATTTT. V is TRBV6-2 or TRBV6-3 and J is TRBJ2-3; D perhaps matches TRBD1 (6 bases). V was clipped by 4 bases and J by 0 bases, with 14 bases between them. This CDR3 is 16 amino acids long. Germline values: CDR1 MNHEY, CDR2 SVGEGT.

The table lists this clonotype with a few counts. This rearrangement joins TRBV5-1 to TRBJ2-7; 10 bases map to TRBD1. The germline gives CDR1 SGHRS, CDR2 YFSETQ. V shed 4 bases and J 6 bases; nucleotides not matched to a gene: 7. The CDR3 covers 14 residues. In DNA, the CDR3 is TGCGCCAGCAGCCCAGACAGGGGGCCCGGCGAGCAGTACTTC. Translation: CASSPDRGPGEQYF.

This clonotype showed up many times. This chain joins TRBV7-3 and TRBJ2-1; 10 nucleotides agree with TRBD2. V shed 5 bases and J 10 bases; nucleotides not matched to a gene: 5. Germline V gene data show CDR1 as SGHTA and CDR2 as FQGTGA. The CDR3 sequence is 13 residues long. Here the CDR3 reads CASSRSGGNEQFF. CDR3 bases: TGTGCCAGCAGCCGTAGCGGGGGGAACGAGCAGTTCTTC.

Concerning this clonotype: Possible read error: a much larger clone is one base away. V and J are TRBV28 and TRBJ2-1, with a possible D match to TRBD1 (6 bases). In germline, CDR1 is MDHEN, CDR2 SYDVKM. V was clipped by 9 bases and J by 9 bases, with 18 bases between them. The CDR3 consists of 13 residues. The CDR3 spells CASTVQGRSEQFF. DNA for the CDR3: TGTGCCAGTACCGTACAGGGAAGGAGTGAGCAGTTCTTC.

This rearrangement joins TRBV7-9 to TRBJ1-1, with 7 bases lining up with TRBD1. The CDR3 is made up of 15 amino acids. Germline V gives CDR1 SEHNR, CDR2 FQNEAQ (reference sequence). Trimming removed 1 base from V and 6 bases from J; junction bases left unmatched: 8. The CDR3 is CASSLEGGAFSEAFF. The CDR3 nucleotides read TGTGCCAGCAGCTTAGAAGGGGGCGCTTTTTCTGAAGCTTTCTTT.

The rearrangement joins TRBV6-6 to TRBJ1-2, with D possibly TRBD1 on 5 matching bases. This CDR3 spans 14 amino acids. V was pared by 0 bases and J by 4 bases, with 9 bases between. Per the germline V gene, CDR1 is MNHNY and CDR2 is SVGAGI (reference sequence). CDR3 amino acids: CASSYSEGIYGYTF. CDR3 coding DNA: TGTGCCAGCAGTTACTCGGAGGGGATCTATGGCTACACCTTC.

V and J are TRBV11-2 and TRBJ1-1, with no clear D. CDR1 is SGHAT, CDR2 FQNNGV, per germline. The V gene lost 3 bases and the J gene lost 3 bases, with 17 bases spanning the gap. The length of the CDR3 is 16 residues. CDR3 sequence: CASSFFSPKGDTEAFF. The CDR3 DNA sequence: TGTGCCAGCAGCTTTTTCAGCCCGAAGGGCGACACTGAAGCTTTCTTT. Full variable domain (rest looked up from reference TRBV11-2 and TRBJ1-1): EAGVAQSPRYKIIEKRQSVAFWCNPISGHATLYWYQQILGQGPKLLIQFQNNGVVDDSQLPKDRFSAERLKGVDSTLKIQPAKLEDSAVYLCASSFFSPKGDTEAFFGQGTRLTVV.

The V call is TRBV12-3 or TRBV12-4, the J call TRBJ1-5; D call uncertain. The ends were cut back, 4 bases at V and 7 bases at J, with 14 bases in the middle. This CDR3 region has 14 residues. The CDR3 is CASSSGGPGQPQHF. The CDR3 DNA is TGTGCCAGCAGTTCTGGCGGCCCAGGACAGCCCCAGCATTTT.

This clonotype was seen more than once but under ten times. This sequence joins TRBV19 and TRBJ2-7, with 7 bases that match TRBD1. Germline CDR1 reads LNHDA; CDR2 reads SQIVND (reference sequence). This CDR3 spans 14 amino acids. The junction had 3 bases not matched to a gene; V was cut back by 3 bases and J by 1 base. Here the CDR3 reads CASSMSGGSYEQYF. The CDR3 DNA follows: TGTGCCAGTAGTATGTCAGGGGGTTCCTACGAGCAGTACTTC. The entire variable domain, with the rest obtained from reference TRBV19 and TRBJ2-7, is as follows: DGGITQSPKYLFRKEGQNVTLSCEQNLNHDAMYWYRQDPGQGLRLIYYSQIVNDFQKGDIAEGYSVSREKKESFPLTVTSAQKNPTAFYLCASSMSGGSYEQYFGPGTRLTVT.

This clonotype was picked up many times. The chain couples TRBV28 to TRBJ1-5; TRBD1 is a possible D gene (6 bases). Trimming pared 6 bases from V and 3 bases from J, leaving 21 bases between. The CDR3 sequence is 17 residues long. Looked up from germline, CDR1 is MDHEN and CDR2 is SYDVKM. CDR3 coding DNA: TGTGCCAGCAGCCTCCTGGGGGGGCTCACGTTCAATCAGCCCCAGCATTTT. It translates to CASSLLGGLTFNQPQHF.

Comments on this clonotype: The junction shows a germline mismatch at one end, possibly a read error. V and J are TRBV5-6 and TRBJ2-1, with 8 bases that match TRBD2. CDR3 size: 12 residues. CDR1 is SGHDT, CDR2 YYEEEE, per germline. The CDR3 here is CASSLSGRGPLF. The CDR3, as DNA: TGTGCCAGCAGCTTAAGCGGGAGAGGGCCCCTCTTC. Drawing the rest from reference TRBV5-6 and TRBJ2-1, the complete variable domain is DAGVTQSPTHLIKTRGQQVTLRCSPKSGHDTVSWYQQALGQGPQFIFQYYEEEERQRGNFPDRFSGHQFPNYSSELNVNALLLGDSALYLCASSLSGRGPLFGPGTRLTVL.

This clonotype turned up a few times. The chain has TRBV27 and TRBJ2-5; 8 bases agree with TRBD2. This CDR3 is 15 amino acids long. Trimming at V came to 6 bases and at J to 5 bases, leaving 11 bases not matched to a gene. Germline V gene data show CDR1 as MNHEY and CDR2 as SMNVEV (reference sequence). CDR3 DNA: TGTGCCAGCAGCGTTAGCGGGGCCCCCCGCGAGACCCAGTACTTC. Its protein is CASSVSGAPRETQYF.

V and J are TRBV12-3 or TRBV12-4 and TRBJ2-2; D call uncertain. This CDR3 has 13 amino acids. V lost 8 bases to trimming and J lost 8 bases, with 15 bases between them. The CDR3 here is CASDMGLGGELFF. For the CDR3, the DNA is TGTGCCAGCGACATGGGCCTTGGGGGGGAGCTGTTTTTT.

The chain carries TRBV20-1 and TRBJ2-7, with a possible D match to TRBD1 (6 bases). The CDR3 is 11 amino acids. CDR1 is DFQATT, CDR2 SNEGSKA, per germline (reference sequence). The CDR3 loop reads CRKTGHYEQYF. The CDR3 coding sequence is TGCAGGAAGACAGGCCACTACGAGCAGTACTTC.

This clonotype was counted many times. The genes are TRBV6-1 and TRBJ1-5, with D possibly TRBD1 on 6 matching bases. V was clipped by 6 bases and J by 1 base, with 13 bases between them. The germline V gene encodes CDR1 MNHNS and CDR2 SASEGT. The CDR3 loop spans 15 amino acids. CDR3 in amino acids: CASRPQGMSNQPQHF. DNA for the CDR3: TGTGCCAGCAGACCTCAGGGGATGAGCAATCAGCCCCAGCATTTT.

This clonotype has more than one count but fewer than ten. The V gene is TRBV9, the J gene TRBJ2-7; TRBD2 matches 7 bases. This CDR3 is built from 16 residues. Germline V gives CDR1 SGDLS, CDR2 YYNGEE. V was pared by 4 bases and J by 2 bases, with 12 bases of the junction left unmatched. CDR3 nucleotides: TGTGCCAGCAGCCCCAAGGGCGGGAGTGCTCCCTACGAGCAGTACTTC. Residues: CASSPKGGSAPYEQYF.

This clonotype has just a few counts. The chain joins TRBV9 to TRBJ2-7; D remains ambiguous. The CDR3 is made up of 15 amino acids. Per the germline V gene, CDR1 is SGDLS and CDR2 is YYNGEE. Trimming took 0 bases from V and 2 from J, leaving 12 bases between them. The CDR3 loop reads CASSVEPTTTYEQYF. DNA of the CDR3: TGTGCCAGCAGCGTAGAACCGACGACCACCTACGAGCAGTACTTC. The variable domain in full, completed from reference TRBV9 and TRBJ2-7, reads DSGVTQTPKHLITATGQRVTLRCSPRSGDLSVYWYQQSLDQGLQFLIQYYNGEERAKGNILERFSAQQFPDLHSELNLSSLELGDSALYFCASSVEPTTTYEQYFGPGTRLTVT.

A few counts support this clonotype. V usage is TRBV5-1 and J usage is TRBJ2-1; maybe TRBD2 (7 bases). Trimming left V 4 bases short and J 14 bases short, with 16 bases between. Germline V CDR1 and CDR2: SGHRS, YFSETQ. The CDR3 extends over 12 amino acids. The CDR3 DNA is TGCGCCAGCAGCCAGCGGGGCGCAGGGGAGTTCTTC. Its protein is CASSQRGAGEFF.

In nucleotides, the CDR3 is TGTGCCATCAGTGAGTCTGGGGAACTACTAGCCAAAAACATTCAGTACTTC. It translates to CAISESGELLAKNIQYF. The gene calls are TRBV10-3 and TRBJ2-4; D not resolved. Per germline, CDR1 ENHRY and CDR2 SYGVKD. The CDR3 has 17 amino acids. Trimming removed 0 bases from V and 0 bases from J, with 12 bases in between.

This chain joins TRBV20-1 and TRBJ1-6; no reliable D call. With 1 base removed from V and 9 bases from J, the gap between germline ends came to 10 bases. The germline V gene encodes CDR1 DFQATT and CDR2 SNEGSKA (reference sequence). The CDR3 has 13 residues. The CDR3 DNA reads as TGCAGTGCTAGAGCTACGACGGGTTCACCCCTCCACTTT. Protein product: CSARATTGSPLHF.

This clonotype was seen at least ten times. The chain carries TRBV3-1 and TRBJ2-1; TRBD2 aligns across 9 bases. The CDR3 is 18 amino acids. Germline V gives CDR1 LGHDT, CDR2 YNNKEL (reference sequence). Losses at the gene ends were 3 bases for V and 4 bases for J; bases not matched to a gene: 13. The CDR3 spells CASSHGPTSGGVYNEQFF. The CDR3 coding sequence is TGTGCCAGCAGCCACGGACCGACTAGCGGAGGGGTTTACAATGAGCAGTTCTTC.